This passage covers 5 T cell receptor beta chains from one sample sequenced in a study of Graves' ophthalmopathy and Graves' hyperthyroidism. RNA transcripts served as template for amplifying TCR beta CDR3 sequences. The authors performed first-round RT-PCR with HTBI primers and then a second-round multiplex PCR. In TCRdb, the multiplex PCR reads were re-called with MiXCR into one record per CDR3 protein. The table has 200,000 to 300,000 distinct CDR3 sequences, about 46% seen once. Sequenced input: peripheral blood. Receptors were obtained from an adult man with Graves' ophthalmopathy.

V usage is TRBV28 and J usage is TRBJ2-2; D ambiguous. The CDR3 is 13 residues long. Germline CDR1 MDHEN, CDR2 SYDVKM. The V and J ends lost 3 bases and 11 bases respectively, with 13 bases between them. For the CDR3, the DNA is TGTGCCAGCAGTTTTCCAGGATCGGGCGAGCTGTTTTTT. Residues: CASSFPGSGELFF.

CDR3: CSVEGAVRDEQFF. DNA of the CDR3: TGCAGCGTTGAGGGGGCAGTTAGGGATGAGCAGTTCTTC. J is TRBJ2-1 and V is TRBV29-1; tentatively, D is TRBD1 (6 bases). V gave up 3 bases and J gave up 8 bases, with 14 bases separating them. The CDR3 runs to 13 residues. Germline V CDR1 and CDR2: SQVTM, ANQGSEA.

This clonotype was counted only a few times. This chain links TRBV12-3 or TRBV12-4 with TRBJ1-5; D possibly corresponds to TRBD1 (5 bases). The CDR3 spans 16 residues. V lost 5 bases to trimming and J lost 0 bases, with 14 bases between them. Written as DNA, the CDR3 is TGTGCCAGCAGTGGTGGGACGGAGGATAGCAATCAGCCCCAGCATTTT. It specifies CASSGGTEDSNQPQHF.

The chain has TRBV10-3 and TRBJ2-7, with TRBD2 identical over 8 bases. Germline CDR1 ENHRY, CDR2 SYGVKD. J gave up 0 bases and V 10 bases, and 20 bases lay outside the gene matches. The CDR3 contains 18 residues. In nucleotides, the CDR3 is TGTGCCAGCAGCTTGGGCCTAGGCGGGGGGCTAGGCTCCTACGAGCAGTACTTC. Its protein is CASSLGLGGGLGSYEQYF.

This clonotype has only a few counts. The rearrangement links TRBV7-2 to TRBJ2-2; 11 nucleotides line up with TRBD2. From germline, CDR1 is SGHTA and CDR2 FQGNSA. The CDR3 loop spans 17 amino acids. V dropped 5 bases and J dropped 3; count of bases not matched to a gene: 8. The CDR3 loop reads CASSGTGTSGYTGELFF. CDR3 bases: TGTGCCAGCAGCGGAACCGGGACTAGCGGATACACCGGGGAGCTGTTTTTT.